The rows below give T cell receptor beta chains drawn from one sample of a study of T cell changes during pregnancy in multiple sclerosis. Profiling relied on immunoSEQ multiplex PCR, and the TCRdb table lists in-frame clones only, not all of them. The sample lists roughly 110,000 clones, 92% occurring once. Sequencing was performed on peripheral blood, taken in the third trimester of pregnancy. The receptors come from a female donor with multiple sclerosis, enrolled in a pregnancy study. Each CDR3 is given with its conserved first and last residue. The D gene is left open where the match is weak. Expanded clones are given a class, and other clones once, few, many or no size at all.

clone size | J gene | D gene | V gene | CDR3 DNA | CDR3 protein
- | TRBJ1-5 | TRBD1 | TRBV5-6 | TGTGCCAGCAGCCCATGGGGGGTGACAGGGTATGACAATCAGCCCCAGCATTTT | CASSPWGVTGYDNQPQHF
- | TRBJ2-7 | - | TRBV18 | TGTGCCAGCTCACCAATGGGGCAGGGCTACGAGCAGTACTTC | CASSPMGQGYEQYF
- | TRBJ2-7 | - | TRBV6-6 | TGTGCCAGCACCGGGGGCTACGAGCAGTACTTC | CASTGGYEQYF
- | TRBJ1-2 | - | TRBV6-6 | TGTGCCAGCAGTTACGGGGCAGGCACGGGCTACACCTTC | CASSYGAGTGYTF
- | TRBJ1-2 | - | TRBV5-4 | TGTGCCAGCAGCTTGGATGGGGGCCCCTATGGCTACACCTTC | CASSLDGGPYGYTF
- | TRBJ2-5 | - | TRBV6-1 | TGTGCCAGCAGTGAAGGGGCCGGGGATGGTCGGACCCAGTACTTC | CASSEGAGDGRTQYF
- | TRBJ2-5 | TRBD2 | TRBV18 | TGTGCCAGCTCCCATGGACTAGCGGGGCCAGAGGCCCAGTACTTC | CASSHGLAGPEAQYF
- | TRBJ1-2 | - | TRBV18 | TGTGCCAGCTCACCTCAACCGCAGGGGAATGGCTACACCTTC | CASSPQPQGNGYTF
- | TRBJ2-1 | TRBD1 | TRBV5-4 | TGTGCCAGCAGGAGAGACAGGGGTGCACAAGGTGAGCAGTTCTTC | CASRRDRGAQGEQFF
- | TRBJ2-1 | TRBD2 | TRBV18 | TGTGCCAGCTCACCACCCGGGACTAGCAGGAATGAGCAGTTCTTC | CASSPPGTSRNEQFF
- | TRBJ2-1 | - | TRBV6-5 | TGTGCCAGCAGTTACGCGGGCGGTAGGTACAATGAGCAGTTCTTC | CASSYAGGRYNEQFF
once | TRBJ1-5 | TRBD1 | TRBV10-1 | TGCGCCAGCAGTGAGTCGAAGGACCGACCCGATAGAAAAGACAGGGTTAGCAATCAGCCCCAGCATTTT | CASSESKDRPDRKDRVSNQPQHF
once | TRBJ2-7 | TRBD2 | TRBV7-3 | TGTGCCAGCAGCTCAACTAGCGGGGGGGCTGACGAGCAGTACTTC | CASSSTSGGADEQYF
- | TRBJ1-1 | - | TRBV18 | TGTGCCAGCTCACCATCAGCGGGGTGGACTGAAGCTTTCTTT | CASSPSAGWTEAFF
- | TRBJ1-1 | - | TRBV2 | TGTGCCAGCAGTGAAAGGGGAATGAACACTGAAGCTTTCTTT | CASSERGMNTEAFF
- | TRBJ2-3 | - | TRBV30 | TGTGCCTGGAGTCCGGGCAGGGATAGCACAGATACGCAGTATTTT | CAWSPGRDSTDTQYF
- | TRBJ2-2 | TRBD1 | TRBV2 | TGTGCCAGCAGAGTTAACAGGGGGGAAGACACCGGGGAGCTGTTTTTT | CASRVNRGEDTGELFF
- | TRBJ1-1 | TRBD1 | TRBV10-3 | TGTGCCATCAGTGAACAGGGGGCAGAGGACACTGAAGCTTTCTTT | CAISEQGAEDTEAFF
- | TRBJ1-1 | TRBD1 | TRBV28 | TGTGCCAGCAGTTTATCGGAACAGGGGAAGAACACTGAAGCTTTCTTT | CASSLSEQGKNTEAFF
- | TRBJ1-2 | - | TRBV27 | TGTGCCAGCAGTTTAACCCTGACAGGCTGGGATGGCTACACCTTC | CASSLTLTGWDGYTF
- | TRBJ2-7 | TRBD1 | TRBV30 | TGTGCCTGGAGTGTAACGGGGACAGGGAGGTCCTACGAGCAGTACTTC | CAWSVTGTGRSYEQYF
- | TRBJ2-3 | TRBD2 | TRBV28 | TGTGCCAGCAGTTTGGGTCTAGCGGGAGCTCGTGCAGATACGCAGTATTTT | CASSLGLAGARADTQYF
- | TRBJ1-1 | - | TRBV2 | TGTGCCAGCCTACGGGGGGCGGCTAACACTGAAGCTTTCTTT | CASLRGAANTEAFF
- | TRBJ2-1 | - | TRBV7-2 | TGTGCCAGACGCCTTCCCGGGACACAGCACGATGAGCAGTTCTTC | CARRLPGTQHDEQFF
- | TRBJ1-1 | TRBD1 | TRBV5-1 | TGCGCCAGCAGCACCTACAGGGGGCCATACACTGAAGCTTTCTTT | CASSTYRGPYTEAFF
- | TRBJ1-1 | - | TRBV18 | TGTGCCAGCTCACCTCTCTCTTTAAACACTGAAGCTTTCTTT | CASSPLSLNTEAFF
- | TRBJ1-5 | TRBD1 | TRBV19 | TGTGCCAGTAGTATTTACGGGACAGGTGAGAATCAGCCCCAGCATTTT | CASSIYGTGENQPQHF
- | TRBJ1-1 | - | TRBV7-8 | TGTGCCAGCAGCTTCGGGGAGAACACTGAAGCTTTCTTT | CASSFGENTEAFF
- | TRBJ2-2 | - | TRBV7-8 | TGTGCCAGCAGCACCTGGACAGTCGGCACCGGGGAGCTGTTTTTT | CASSTWTVGTGELFF
- | TRBJ2-5 | TRBD2 | TRBV30 | TGTGCCTGGAGTGTACGTAAGGCGGGAGGGCCAGGGGAGACCCAGTACTTC | CAWSVRKAGGPGETQYF
- | TRBJ1-5 | - | TRBV28 | TGTGCCAGCAGCCAGGGCGCTGGATATCAGCCCCAGCATTTT | CASSQGAGYQPQHF
few | TRBJ1-5 | TRBD1 | TRBV7-9 | TGTGCCAGCAGCTCTTCGGACAGGTTGAACCAGCCCCAGCATTTT | CASSSSDRLNQPQHF
- | TRBJ1-5 | - | TRBV7-8 | TGTGCCAGCAGCCCTAGACGGGGTTTAAGCAATCAGCCCCAGCATTTT | CASSPRRGLSNQPQHF
- | TRBJ1-2 | - | TRBV5-1 | TGCGCCAGCAGGGCCGGGACAACAGGCTACACCTTC | CASRAGTTGYTF
- | TRBJ2-5 | TRBD1 | TRBV28 | TGTGCCAGCAGCGGACCGGTTAGCTCGAGGACAGGGGAGATCCTAGAGACCCAGTACTTC | CASSGPVSSRTGEILETQYF
- | TRBJ2-7 | - | TRBV5-1 | TGCGCCAGCAGCTTGGAATACCAGGGGTTAGTGGCCTACGAGCAGTACTTC | CASSLEYQGLVAYEQYF
- | TRBJ2-1 | TRBD2 | TRBV30 | TGTGCCTGGAGTGCCTACACCGGGACTAGCGGGGGCCTTGCCTACAATGAGCAGTTCTTC | CAWSAYTGTSGGLAYNEQFF
- | TRBJ1-2 | TRBD1 | TRBV19 | TGTGCCAGCACAGGACAGGCCTCACTCTATGGCTACACCTTC | CASTGQASLYGYTF
- | TRBJ2-7 | - | TRBV7-9 | TGTGCCAGCGGCGACCAGGGATCCTCCTACGAGCAGTACTTC | CASGDQGSSYEQYF
- | TRBJ2-3 | - | TRBV9 | TGTGCCAGCAGCCCAGCGGCAGATACGCAGTATTTT | CASSPAADTQYF
once | TRBJ1-1 | - | TRBV15 | TGTGCCACCAGCCTTGAGAGGATCTACACTGAAGCTTTCTTT | CATSLERIYTEAFF
- | TRBJ2-2 | TRBD2 | TRBV7-9 | TGTGCCAGCAGCCCCCTAGCGGGAGGGGGGACCGGGGAGCTGTTTTTT | CASSPLAGGGTGELFF
- | TRBJ1-3 | TRBD1 | TRBV15 | TGTGCCACCAGCAGAGTTACAGGGGTCTCTGGAAACACCATATATTTT | CATSRVTGVSGNTIYF
- | TRBJ2-3 | TRBD1 | TRBV10-2 | TGCGCCAGCAGTGAGTCGTCCAGGGGGCGAAGCACAGATACGCAGTATTTT | CASSESSRGRSTDTQYF
- | TRBJ1-2 | TRBD1 | TRBV6-6 | TGTGCCAGCAGGCCAGGGGGCTATGGCTACACCTTC | CASRPGGYGYTF
- | TRBJ1-5 | TRBD1 | TRBV2 | TGTGCCGGTAACAGGGGTGCTAATCAGCCCCAGCATTTT | CAGNRGANQPQHF
- | TRBJ2-1 | TRBD2 | TRBV5-1 | TGCGCCAGCAGCGTGCTAGCGGGGGGCAGTCCAGGAAATGAGCAGTTCTTC | CASSVLAGGSPGNEQFF
- | TRBJ1-4 | TRBD1 | TRBV28 | TGTGCCAGCTCTGATCCCGGGACAGGGACGTCACTGTTTTTT | CASSDPGTGTSLFF
- | TRBJ2-3 | TRBD2 | TRBV19 | TGTGCCAGTAAGGCGGGGGGGAACACAGATACGCAGTATTTT | CASKAGGNTDTQYF
once | TRBJ1-4 | TRBD1 | TRBV30 | TGTGCCTGGAGTGCCTGGACAGGGAAGGACGAAAAACTGTTTTTT | CAWSAWTGKDEKLFF